The rows below give T cell receptor beta chains drawn from one sample of a study of T cells in Graves' hyperthyroidism and ophthalmopathy. In TCRdb, the multiplex PCR reads were re-called with MiXCR into one record per CDR3 protein. This sample yields around 600,000 distinct CDR3 sequences, of which approximately 42% are seen a single time; 6.5% to 9% belongs to the top ten. Sequencing used peripheral blood or thyroid tissue (not recorded which). These TCRs come from an adult man with Graves' disease, either hyperthyroidism or ophthalmopathy (not recorded which). Both conserved end residues are part of each CDR3. The D gene is left open where the match is weak. Expanded clones are given a class, and other clones once, few, many or no size at all.

>TRBV7-9|TRBJ1-6|TRBD1|many
CASSFPTGGGSPLHF
TGTGCCAGCAGCTTCCCGACAGGGGGAGGTTCACCCCTCCACTTT
>TRBV7-2|TRBJ2-5|TRBD2|.
CASSLVVAGVETQYF
TGTGCCAGCAGCTTAGTGGTAGCGGGGGTCGAGACCCAGTACTTC
>TRBV25-1|TRBJ2-5|.|many
CASSPTLQETQYF
TGCGCCAGCAGTCCGACGCTGCAAGAGACCCAGTACTTC
>TRBV5-1|TRBJ1-1|TRBD1|.
CASSPTGKDTEAFF
TGCGCCAGCAGCCCGACAGGGAAGGACACTGAAGCTTTCTTT
>TRBV29-1|TRBJ1-2|.|.
CSGGRRIYGYTF
TGCAGCGGTGGCCGCCGGATCTATGGCTACACCTTC
>TRBV11-2|TRBJ2-5|TRBD2|.
CASSHARGGTQYF
TGTGCCAGCAGCCATGCGCGCGGGGGAACCCAGTACTTC
>TRBV10-3|TRBJ2-7|TRBD2|.
CAISDVGTRATYEQYF
TGTGCCATCAGTGACGTTGGGACTAGGGCGACCTACGAGCAGTACTTC
>TRBV9|TRBJ1-2|.|few
CASSGGVEFNYGYTF
TGTGCCAGCAGCGGAGGGGTGGAATTTAACTATGGCTACACCTTC
>TRBV10-3|TRBJ2-7|TRBD1|.
CAISETWDRDSYEQYF
TGTGCCATCAGTGAGACATGGGACAGGGATTCCTACGAGCAGTACTTC
>TRBV6-1|TRBJ1-2|.|.
CASSEGGGRYGYTF
TGTGCCAGCAGTGAAGGGGGGGGACGGTACGGCTACACCTTC
>TRBV7-8|TRBJ1-1|TRBD1|few
CASSPGTGGLNTEAFF
TGTGCCAGCAGCCCCGGGACAGGGGGCTTAAACACTGAAGCTTTCTTT
>TRBV7-3|TRBJ1-1|.|.
CASSLMSGTHTEAFF
TGTGCCAGCAGCTTAATGTCCGGGACTCACACTGAAGCTTTCTTT
>TRBV28|TRBJ1-1|.|.
CASQGMNTEAFF
TGTGCCAGCCAGGGCATGAACACTGAAGCTTTCTTT
>TRBV25-1|TRBJ1-2|.|.
CASSATRGMRLDGYTF
TGTGCCAGCAGTGCTACTCGGGGTATGCGGTTGGATGGCTACACCTTC
>TRBV7-9|TRBJ2-5|.|.
CASSLSGPIGGETQYF
TGTGCCAGCAGCTTATCGGGGCCGATAGGGGGAGAGACCCAGTACTTC
>TRBV29-1|TRBJ1-4|.|.
CSVGRGAEKLFF
TGCAGCGTTGGACGAGGGGCGGAAAAACTGTTTTTT
>TRBV7-7|TRBJ2-2|TRBD2|.
CASREWGLAGRTGELFF
TGTGCTAGCAGGGAATGGGGACTAGCGGGAAGAACCGGGGAGCTGTTTTTT
>TRBV4-2|TRBJ1-1|.|few
CASSQATAGGTEAFF
TGTGCCAGCAGCCAGGCCACAGCTGGGGGCACTGAAGCTTTCTTT
>TRBV7-8|TRBJ1-6|.|many
CASSLAAGAGNSPLHF
TGTGCCAGCAGCTTAGCAGCGGGGGCGGGAAATTCACCCCTCCACTTT
>TRBV5-1|TRBJ1-5|TRBD1|.
CASSYWTGGNQPQHF
TGCGCCAGCAGTTATTGGACAGGGGGCAATCAGCCCCAGCATTTT
>TRBV20-1|TRBJ2-7|.|.
CSASRAGSSYEQYF
TGCAGTGCTAGCAGGGCGGGGAGCTCCTACGAGCAGTACTTC
>TRBV11-3|TRBJ1-1|.|.
CATRSGSNTEAFF
TGTGCCACCCGCTCGGGGTCAAACACTGAAGCTTTCTTT
>TRBV12-3/TRBV12-4|TRBJ1-1|.|few
CASRIDPFPEAFF
TGTGCCAGCAGGATTGACCCCTTCCCTGAAGCTTTCTTT
>TRBV20-1|TRBJ1-5|.|.
CSASTLDQPQHF
TGCAGTGCGTCGACACTAGATCAGCCCCAGCATTTT
>TRBV7-6|TRBJ1-1|.|.
CASSQPAEAFF
TGTGCCAGCAGCCAACCGGCAGAAGCTTTCTTT
>TRBV5-1|TRBJ1-1|TRBD1|few
CASSWGTGEAFF
TGCGCCAGCAGCTGGGGGACAGGTGAAGCTTTCTTT
>TRBV12-3/TRBV12-4|TRBJ1-6|.|few
CASSLNGYNSPLHF
TGTGCCAGCAGTTTAAACGGCTATAATTCACCCCTCCACTTT
>TRBV6-6|TRBJ1-2|.|few
CASSKTTNYGYTF
TGTGCCAGCAGCAAGACAACTAACTATGGCTACACCTTC
>TRBV7-9|TRBJ1-5|TRBD1|.
CASSHGTGNQPQHF
TGTGCCAGCAGCCATGGGACAGGGAATCAGCCCCAGCATTTT
>TRBV2|TRBJ2-7|.|many
CASSEFRRADYEQYF
TGTGCCAGCAGTGAATTCCGCAGGGCCGACTACGAGCAGTACTTC
>TRBV29-1|TRBJ2-6|.|many
CSVDRSSGANVLTF
TGCAGCGTTGATCGGTCTTCTGGGGCCAACGTCCTGACTTTC
>TRBV24-1|TRBJ1-4|.|.
CATSAGWGEKLFF
TGTGCCACCAGTGCCGGTTGGGGCGAAAAACTGTTTTTT
>TRBV29-1|TRBJ1-2|.|many
CSVETPGRDYGYTF
TGCAGCGTTGAGACACCGGGACGAGACTATGGCTACACCTTC